This entry concerns a single T cell receptor (beta chain). Sequencing was performed with immunoSEQ multiplex PCR; in TCRdb, only in-frame clones are kept and a portion is missing. The sample shows about 8,900 clones, 91% of them seen only once. The trim removed 4 bases at V and 10 bases at J, leaving 8 bases unmatched. CDR1 is SGDLS and CDR2 is YYNGEE in the germline V gene. The CDR3 consists of 14 residues. The source of the sample is a study of chemoradiotherapy in HPV16-positive cancers. Material: blood, obtained from a patient who underwent chemoradiotherapy. J is TRBJ1-6 and V is TRBV9, with TRBD1 matching over 7 bases. This TCR was sampled from a human donor with HPV-associated anogenital cancer. CDR3 region: CASSMTGFGSPLHF. CDR3 nucleotide sequence: TGTGCCAGCAGCATGACAGGGTTTGGCTCACCCCTCCACTTT.